This record covers a single T cell receptor beta chain. It lacks a known antigen. Qualities for individual bases were not recorded, and no much larger clone is one base off. Library generation was performed with 5' RACE. A second about 7 to 12 cycle PCR used a sample-barcoded 5' primer and a J-beta primer mix. A unique molecular identifier was introduced onto each TCR beta cDNA molecule by a template-switch 5' adaptor carrying 12 random nucleotides. Each sample yielded at least 3 million CDR3-containing paired-end reads. The Mint cDNA synthesis kit, primed by a TRBC-specific oligonucleotide, was used to synthesize first-strand cDNA from all RNA. After uracil-DNA glycosylase treatment, a first 18-cycle PCR used universal primers M1SS and BC2_uni_R on all cDNA. The original pipeline was this. For normalization, 1 million high-quality reads, each with a distinct molecular identifier, were randomly selected from each sample. Reads with shared molecular identifiers were discarded instead of being binned into consensus sequences. MiTCR, run with a Q25 quality threshold and the strictest error-elimination algorithm, handled CDR3 identification, clonotype clustering and error correction. A nonparametric unseen species model with Euler transformation was used to estimate lower-bound total TCR beta diversity. The public reads were reanalyzed by TCRdb: fastp trimming at Q25, MiXCR alignment, in-frame beta chains only. Identical CDR3 protein sequences are pooled into one entry, listed with their most common genes and DNA. These V and J calls rely on TCRdb rather than the paper's analysis. The sample contains 1.8 million or so distinct CDR3 sequences, roughly two fifths of them found a single time. Of the sample, 20% to 25% is held by the ten largest clones.

Systemically healthy Caucasian individuals from Russia, some 36 in total and aged roughly 6 to 95 years, were included as donors. Around 9.9 milliliters of peripheral blood were collected from each donor into EDTA-treated Vacutainer tubes. PBMCs were isolated by Ficoll-Paque density-gradient centrifugation, with at least 6 million obtained per sample. Total RNA was extracted from PBMCs with Trizol reagent, with at least 6 micrograms obtained per sample. For every donor, flow cytometry on a PBMC aliquot measured the percentage of naive CD45RAhigh/CD27high T cells. The sample is drawn from a study of blood T cells in healthy people across ages (dated by TCRdb to between 2014 and 2016). For context, the study as a whole: In model experiments, template switching captured about one uniquely barcoded TCR beta cDNA molecule for every two T cells. The study measured age-related changes in TCR beta repertoire diversity using deep sequencing normalized with unique cDNA molecular identifiers. The donors were divided into four age groups: young (average around 17 years), middle-aged (approximately 39), aged (approximately 62) and long-lived (more than 75). Donors of different ages were randomly distributed across sequencing lanes to avoid experimental bias. The study analyzed two additional independent replicas of 1 million unique cDNA reads from the same blood draw for two donors, one aged 18 to 30 and one aged 80 or older. Findings and caveats that apply to the study as a whole: As age increased, observed TCR beta diversity per million T cells dropped in a roughly linear way, and a significant reduction was already evident by age 40. Compared with the aged group, more naive CD4+ T cells, fewer expanded clones and increased TCR diversity were shown by the long-lived group, suggesting age selection. Since profiling was done on bulk unsorted PBMCs, naive and antigen-experienced compartments could not be conclusively compared. Estimates of total diversity based on one million sequenced T cells were regarded as lower bounds and as underestimates. Observed TCR beta diversity correlated strongly with the percentage of naive T cells measured by flow cytometry. Because the CMV infection status of the donors was unknown, age-related changes in expanded clonotypes may potentially have been confounded.

Sequencing input: blood. The receptor's source is a human donor in good health.

The sequenced DNA is TGTGCCAGCGGTTGGGCAGGGGGTAGAGATGGAGCAGATGTGCAGTATTTT. This translates into CASGWAGGRDGADVQYF. Recombination joined TRBV12-3 or TRBV12-4 with TRBJ2-3, and 7 junctional nucleotides match TRBD1. V is trimmed back by 8 bases and J by 11 bases, and the junction contains 25 bases that no gene match accounts for. Spanning cysteine to phenylalanine, the CDR3 consists of 17 amino acids. Of all the DNA, just the CDR3 is kept, 51 bases in frame from base 1.